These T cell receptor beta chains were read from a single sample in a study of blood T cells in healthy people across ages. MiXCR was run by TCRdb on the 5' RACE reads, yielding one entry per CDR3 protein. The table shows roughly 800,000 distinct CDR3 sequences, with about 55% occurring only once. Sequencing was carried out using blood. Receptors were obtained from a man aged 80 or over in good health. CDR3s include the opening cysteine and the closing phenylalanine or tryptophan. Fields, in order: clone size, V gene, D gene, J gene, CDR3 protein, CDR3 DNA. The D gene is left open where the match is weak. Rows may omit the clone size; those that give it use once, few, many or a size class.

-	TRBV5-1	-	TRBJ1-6	CASSPDGANSPLHF	TGCGCCAGCAGCCCAGACGGCGCCAATTCACCCCTCCACTTT
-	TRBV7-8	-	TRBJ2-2	CASSLGGPNTGELFF	TGTGCCAGCAGCTTAGGAGGACCGAACACCGGGGAGCTGTTTTTT
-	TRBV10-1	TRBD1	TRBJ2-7	CASSEETGTYEQYF	TGCGCCAGCAGTGAGGAGACAGGGACCTACGAGCAGTACTTC
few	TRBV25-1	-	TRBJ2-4	CASRALTMEQYF	TGTGCCAGTAGGGCGCTTACGATGGAGCAGTACTTC
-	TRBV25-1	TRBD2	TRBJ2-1	CASSAGGAGADEQFF	TGTGCCAGCAGTGCGGGTGGAGCGGGAGCGGATGAGCAGTTCTTC
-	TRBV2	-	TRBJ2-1	CASSEYEQGRRGEQFF	TGTGCCAGCAGTGAATATGAGCAGGGCCGCCGTGGTGAGCAGTTCTTC
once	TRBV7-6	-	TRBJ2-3	CASSLRIGTDTQYF	TGTGCCAGCAGCCTCAGGATTGGCACAGATACGCAGTATTTT
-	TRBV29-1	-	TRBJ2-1	CSVDRWAGGKDEQFF	TGCAGCGTTGATCGGTGGGCAGGGGGGAAGGATGAGCAGTTCTTC
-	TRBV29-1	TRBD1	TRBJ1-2	CSVEGGQDSFGYTF	TGCAGCGTTGAAGGAGGACAGGACAGTTTCGGCTACACCTTC
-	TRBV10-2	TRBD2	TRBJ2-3	CASSETRRSSGRRDAYF	TGCGCCAGCAGTGAGACTCGAAGGTCTAGCGGGAGAAGAGACGCGTATTTT
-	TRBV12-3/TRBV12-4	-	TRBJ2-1	CASNQRGYNEQFF	TGTGCCAGCAACCAACGGGGGTACAATGAGCAGTTCTTC
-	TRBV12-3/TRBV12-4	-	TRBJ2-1	CASSSHGQTSYNEQFF	TGTGCCAGCAGTTCCCATGGACAGACCTCCTACAATGAGCAGTTCTTC
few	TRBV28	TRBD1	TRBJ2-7	CASSLPGQGPYEQYF	TGTGCCAGCAGTTTACCCGGACAGGGGCCCTACGAGCAGTACTTC
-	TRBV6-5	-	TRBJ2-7	CASSSTAGEQYF	TGTGCCAGCAGTAGCACGGCGGGGGAGCAGTACTTC
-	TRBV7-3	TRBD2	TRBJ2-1	CASSQGWLAGRSSYKEQFF	TGTGCCAGCAGCCAAGGGTGGCTAGCGGGAAGGAGCTCCTACAAAGAGCAGTTCTTC
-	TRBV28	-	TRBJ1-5	CASRPRGSPSNQPQHF	TGTGCCAGCAGACCCCGGGGCAGCCCTAGCAATCAGCCCCAGCATTTT
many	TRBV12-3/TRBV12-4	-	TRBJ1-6	CASSFQNSPLHF	TGTGCCAGCAGTTTTCAGAATTCACCCCTCCACTTT
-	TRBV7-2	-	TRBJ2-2	CASSLRGTNTGELFF	TGTGCCAGCAGCTTAAGGGGGACCAACACCGGGGAGCTGTTTTTT
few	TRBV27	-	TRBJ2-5	CASSPHRGGEQYF	TGTGCCAGCAGTCCCCACAGGGGGGGAGAGCAGTACTTC
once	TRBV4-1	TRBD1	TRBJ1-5	CASSNRGLRNQPQHF	TGCGCCAGCAGCAACAGGGGTTTGCGCAATCAGCCCCAGCATTTT
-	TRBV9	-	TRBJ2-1	CASSVLQGSEQFF	TGTGCCAGCAGCGTACTTCAGGGCAGTGAGCAGTTCTTC
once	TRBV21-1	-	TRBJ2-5	CASSKSPGGFETQYF	TGTGCCAGCAGCAAATCACCAGGGGGCTTCGAGACCCAGTACTTC
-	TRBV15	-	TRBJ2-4	CATSRDLGLGAKNIQYF	TGTGCCACCAGCAGAGATCTAGGGTTGGGGGCCAAAAACATTCAGTACTTC
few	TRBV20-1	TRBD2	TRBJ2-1	CSVSGRIMYNEQFF	TGCAGTGTTAGCGGGAGGATAATGTACAATGAGCAGTTCTTC
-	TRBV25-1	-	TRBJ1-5	CASKAEGGNQPQHF	TGTGCCAGCAAGGCGGAGGGAGGCAATCAGCCCCAGCATTTT
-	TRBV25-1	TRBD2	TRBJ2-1	CASSVPGGSNEQFF	TGTGCCAGCAGTGTACCGGGAGGTTCCAATGAGCAGTTCTTC
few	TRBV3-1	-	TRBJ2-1	CASSQRGSSYNEQFF	TGTGCCAGCAGCCAGAGAGGGAGTTCCTACAATGAGCAGTTCTTC
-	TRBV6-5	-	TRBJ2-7	CASSYREKSDEQYF	TGTGCCAGCAGTTACAGGGAGAAGTCCGACGAGCAGTACTTC
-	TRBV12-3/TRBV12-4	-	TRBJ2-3	CASSSGMLRYAYF	TGTGCCAGCAGTTCCGGCATGCTCCGATACGCGTATTTT
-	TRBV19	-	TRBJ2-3	CATGRTDTQYF	TGTGCCACCGGCCGCACAGATACGCAGTATTTT
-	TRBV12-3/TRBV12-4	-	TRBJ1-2	CASRPQSYGYTF	TGTGCCAGCAGGCCCCAGAGCTATGGCTACACCTTC
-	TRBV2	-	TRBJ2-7	CASRKPSSYEQYF	TGTGCCAGCAGGAAGCCAAGCTCCTACGAGCAGTACTTC
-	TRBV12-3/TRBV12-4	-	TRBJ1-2	CASSSSGTGNGRYGYTF	TGTGCCAGCAGTTCTTCTGGGACTGGGAACGGGAGATATGGCTACACCTTC
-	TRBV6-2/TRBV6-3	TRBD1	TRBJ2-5	CASSYALGTDPILAQYF	TGTGCCAGCAGTTACGCCCTGGGGACAGATCCCATATTGGCCCAGTACTTC
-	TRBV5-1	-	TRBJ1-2	CASSTGRGDGYTF	TGCGCCAGCAGCACCGGTAGGGGGGATGGCTACACCTTC
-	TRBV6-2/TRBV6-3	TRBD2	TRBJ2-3	CASSLRLAHTDTQYF	TGTGCCAGCAGTCTCAGACTAGCGCACACAGATACGCAGTATTTT
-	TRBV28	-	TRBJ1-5	CASTYSNQPQHF	TGTGCCAGCACCTATAGCAATCAGCCCCAGCATTTT
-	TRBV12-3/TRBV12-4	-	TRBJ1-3	CASTLGRRLNSGNTIYF	TGTGCCAGCACCCTGGGGCGGAGACTTAACTCTGGAAACACCATATATTTT
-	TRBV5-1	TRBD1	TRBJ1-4	CASSTGTGFERVNEKLFF	TGCGCCAGCAGCACCGGGACAGGGTTTGAGAGAGTGAATGAAAAACTGTTTTTT
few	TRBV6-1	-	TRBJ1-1	CASTGPWGEAFF	TGTGCCAGCACGGGACCGTGGGGTGAAGCTTTCTTT
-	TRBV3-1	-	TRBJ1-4	CASSQGSPGATNEKLFF	TGTGCCAGCAGCCAAGGATCCCCCGGTGCAACTAATGAAAAACTGTTTTTT
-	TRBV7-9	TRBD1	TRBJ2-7	CASSSPGQAGLYEQYF	TGTGCCAGCAGCTCGCCCGGACAGGCCGGATTATACGAGCAGTACTTC
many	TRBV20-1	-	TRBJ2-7	CSASPDGSYEQYF	TGCAGTGCTAGCCCGGACGGTTCCTACGAGCAGTACTTC
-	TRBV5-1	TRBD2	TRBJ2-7	CASSSLPHSGSNHEQYF	TGCGCCAGCAGCTCCCTTCCCCATAGCGGGAGTAACCACGAGCAGTACTTC
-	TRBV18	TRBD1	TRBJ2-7	CASSPNTGDEQYF	TGTGCCAGCTCACCTAATACAGGGGACGAGCAGTACTTC
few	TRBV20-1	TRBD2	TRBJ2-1	CSARARSGRSYNEQFF	TGCAGTGCTAGAGCTCGTAGCGGGAGGTCCTACAATGAGCAGTTCTTC
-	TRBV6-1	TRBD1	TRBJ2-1	CASSPRDRGGDEQFF	TGTGCCAGCAGTCCCCGGGACAGGGGAGGAGATGAGCAGTTCTTC
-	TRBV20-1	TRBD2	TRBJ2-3	CSTRDLAGAGHRYAYF	TGCAGTACTAGAGATTTGGCGGGAGCCGGGCACAGATACGCGTATTTT
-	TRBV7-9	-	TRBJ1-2	CASGREQRGYTF	TGTGCCAGCGGCAGGGAGCAGCGGGGCTACACCTTC